This TCR beta chain was sequenced during a study of CD8+ T cells in alopecia areata. Germline CDR1 and CDR2: SEHNR and FQNEAQ (reference sequence). The V gene end was trimmed by 5 bases and the J gene end by 2 bases; junction bases not matched to a gene: 6. The CDR3 is made up of 14 amino acids. Findings and caveats of the study: Clonality was higher in lesional than normal scalp, especially in alopecia totalis/universalis.

Starting from PBMCs, sorting isolated CD4+ and CD8+ T cells. For this clone: The target antigen is unknown.

Extracted RNA was reverse transcribed into cDNA, the sequencing template. Clones were sequenced by immunoSEQ multiplex PCR, and TCRdb holds only the in-frame ones, with some missing. The top ten clones hold approximately 19% of a sample with 150,000 to 190,000 clones, 50% to 65% of them seen once. This sample comprised CD8+ T cells sorted from blood, obtained at week 0. The chain has TRBV7-9 and TRBJ2-7; TRBD1 agrees at 7 bases. The clonotype comes from a human donor with alopecia areata. CDR3 nucleotide sequence: TGTGCCAGCAGCCCCCGACAGGGACCCTACGAGCAGTACTTC. Protein: CASSPRQGPYEQYF.